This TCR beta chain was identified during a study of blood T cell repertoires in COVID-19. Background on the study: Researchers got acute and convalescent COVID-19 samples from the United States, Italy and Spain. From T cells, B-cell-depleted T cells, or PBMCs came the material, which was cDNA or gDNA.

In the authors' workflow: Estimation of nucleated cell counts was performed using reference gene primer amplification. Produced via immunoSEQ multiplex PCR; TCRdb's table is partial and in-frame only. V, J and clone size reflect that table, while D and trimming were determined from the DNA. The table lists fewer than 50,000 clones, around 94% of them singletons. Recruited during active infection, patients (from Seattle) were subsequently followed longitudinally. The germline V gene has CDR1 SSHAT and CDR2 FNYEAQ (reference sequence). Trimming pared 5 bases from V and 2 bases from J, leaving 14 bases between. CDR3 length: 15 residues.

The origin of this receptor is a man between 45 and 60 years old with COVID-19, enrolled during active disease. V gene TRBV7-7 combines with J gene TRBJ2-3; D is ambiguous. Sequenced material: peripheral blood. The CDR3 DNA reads TGTGCCAGCAGCCCCCGGGTAGCTGCCACAGATACGCAGTATTTT. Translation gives CASSPRVAATDTQYF. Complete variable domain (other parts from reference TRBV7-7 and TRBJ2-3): GAGVSQSPRYKVTKRGQDVTLRCDPISSHATLYWYQQALGQGPEFLTYFNYEAQPDKSGLPSDRFSAERPEGSISTLTIQRTEQRDSAMYRCASSPRVAATDTQYFGPGTRLTVL.